This T cell receptor (beta chain) was documented in a study of human T cells and chemical hapten exposure. In the original analysis: A per-sample median of 95,638 TCRs was observed, with a range of about 20,000 to 700,000. TCRdb used MiXCR to reprocess the RACE reads, holding one entry per CDR3 protein. Here the V and J calls rest on TCRdb's processing, not on the authors' analysis. In the table there are tens of thousands of distinct CDR3 sequences, about 11% of which are singletons. Stated time point: patch test 2, 6 weeks after DPC sensitization. Treatment here: therapeutic diphenylcyclopropenone sensitization with weekly scalp DPC. Sequencing was performed on whole blood, taken in connection with sensitization to the hapten diphenylcyclopropenone (DPC). The TCR sequence derives from a man aged 40-55 years with alopecia areata. Some clones in this sample may be carry-over from other donors' samples.

CDR3 residues: CAWDLAGVGNEQFF. The CDR3 DNA reads as TGTGCCTGGGACTTAGCGGGAGTCGGCAATGAGCAGTTCTTC. The genes are TRBV30 and TRBJ2-1; 9 nucleotides align to TRBD2. The V and J ends lost 5 bases and 6 bases, in that order; junction bases with no gene match: 8. CDR3 length: 14 amino acids. Per the germline V gene, CDR1 is GTSNPN and CDR2 is SVGIG (reference sequence).